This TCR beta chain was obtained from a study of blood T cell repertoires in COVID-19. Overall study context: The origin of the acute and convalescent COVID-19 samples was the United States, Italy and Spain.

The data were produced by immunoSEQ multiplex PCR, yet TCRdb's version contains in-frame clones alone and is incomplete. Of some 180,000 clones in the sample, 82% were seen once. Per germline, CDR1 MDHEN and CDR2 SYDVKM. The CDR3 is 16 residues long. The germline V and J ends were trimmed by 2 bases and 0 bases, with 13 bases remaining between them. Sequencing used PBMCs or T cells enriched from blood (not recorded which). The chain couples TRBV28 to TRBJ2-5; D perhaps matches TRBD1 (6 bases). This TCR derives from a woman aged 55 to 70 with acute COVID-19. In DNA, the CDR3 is TGTGCCAGCAGTTTACAGGGGAGCGAAGACCAAGAGACCCAGTACTTC. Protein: CASSLQGSEDQETQYF.